This T cell receptor beta chain emerged from a study of a mutant IDH1 vaccine in newly diagnosed glioma. For the study at large: Vaccination began 4-6 weeks post radiotherapy alone, or with temozolomide cycles. Therapy received beforehand was radiotherapy, temozolomide, or both, with most patients given both.

The time point: week 23, last vaccination. It was 300 ug of mutant IDH1 20-mer peptide that made up each vaccine dose, given with topical imiquimod. Each of the donors came in with new WHO grade 3 or 4 astrocytomas that were IDH1-mutant and ATRX-lost. This table comes from immunoSEQ multiplex PCR, and its TCRdb copy is limited to in-frame clones, with some not included. The sample holds 25,000 to 30,000 clones; more than 70% are singletons and the top ten take under 8.5%. V lost 1 base and J 2 bases, leaving 11 bases between the germline ends. Germline loops: CDR1 SEHNR, CDR2 FQNEAQ (reference sequence). This CDR3 has 15 residues. Worth noting for this clone: The antigen is undetermined.

V usage is TRBV7-9 and J usage is TRBJ1-2; D uncertain. This TCR came from a young woman with glioma. This specimen consisted of PBMCs, obtained from a glioma patient whose treatment included an IDH1 peptide vaccine. CDR3: CASSLVWEVNYGYTF. The CDR3 nucleotides read TGTGCCAGCAGCTTAGTGTGGGAGGTGAACTATGGCTACACCTTC.